This T cell receptor (beta chain) was captured in a study of CD8+CD57+ T cells in acquired aplastic anemia. TCR beta VDJ and CDR3 profiling used genomic DNA as template. Via MiXCR, TCRdb re-called the reads, giving one row per CDR3 protein. The table records about 160,000 distinct CDR3 sequences, around 43% of them present only once. On this clonotype itself: Its target is not known.

The study, taken as a whole, reports: The same twenty-nine CD8+ CDR3 sequences occurred in patients and in controls.

The CDR3 totals 12 residues. The germline V and J ends were trimmed by 3 bases and 5 bases, with 8 bases remaining between them. CDR1 and CDR2 (germline): SGDLS, YYNGEE. Patients who underwent sequencing had shown CD8+CD57+ cell expansion by flow cytometry. Therapy had not been given to patients before blood sampling. This TCR was recovered from a human donor with aplastic anemia. This chain links TRBV9 with TRBJ1-2, with a tentative D call TRBD1 (5 bases). Sequences were obtained from sorted CD4+, CD8+, or CD8+CD57+ T cells (not recorded which) from PBMCs. Here the CDR3 reads CASSDRQYGYTF. CDR3 coding DNA: TGTGCCAGCAGCGATCGACAGTATGGCTACACCTTC.